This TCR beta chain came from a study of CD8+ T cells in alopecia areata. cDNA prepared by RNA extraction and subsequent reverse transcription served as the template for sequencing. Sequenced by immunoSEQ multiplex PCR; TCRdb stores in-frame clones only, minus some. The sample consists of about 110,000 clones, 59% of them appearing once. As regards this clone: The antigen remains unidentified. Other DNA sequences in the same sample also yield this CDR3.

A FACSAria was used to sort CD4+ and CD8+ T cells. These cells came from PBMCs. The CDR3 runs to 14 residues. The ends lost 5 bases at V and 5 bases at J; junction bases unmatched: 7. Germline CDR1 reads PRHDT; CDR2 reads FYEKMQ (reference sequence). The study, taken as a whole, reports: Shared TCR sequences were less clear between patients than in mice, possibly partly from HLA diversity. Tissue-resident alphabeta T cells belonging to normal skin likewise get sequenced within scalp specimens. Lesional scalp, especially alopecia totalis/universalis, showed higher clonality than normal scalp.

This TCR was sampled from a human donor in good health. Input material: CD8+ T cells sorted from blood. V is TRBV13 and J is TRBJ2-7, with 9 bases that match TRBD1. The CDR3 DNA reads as TGTGCCAGCAGCGCCGGGACAGGGAGGAACGAGCAGTACTTC. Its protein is CASSAGTGRNEQYF.